The 23 T cell receptor beta chains reported below all come from one sample, sequenced in a study of shared T cell receptors in the human thymus (dated by TCRdb to the early 2020s). The library was generated by the immunoSEQ multiplex PCR assay. Not all clones reach the TCRdb copy of this immuneACCESS table, which keeps in-frame sequences only. Checked studies attribute under half of the gap to unresolved V genes and leave the rest unexplained. The sample table holds some 700,000 clones, of which 80% to 90% were seen once. The top ten clonotypes cover about 0.0098% of the sample. The sample was also reused in another study, on human thymus T cells.

Sequencing was carried out using thymocytes. These TCRs come from a girl under two years old with a congenital heart defect. Donor details come from another sample of the same person, matched by shared clones.

This rearrangement joins TRBV6-5 to TRBJ1-1; possibly TRBD1 for D (6 bases). Germline CDR1 is MNHEY and CDR2 is SVGAGI. The CDR3 runs 14 residues. Between the trimmed V and J ends, which lost 7 bases and 1 base, there was a span of 13 bases. This chain's CDR3 is CASKLDRPNTEAFF. The DNA for the CDR3 is TGTGCCAGCAAACTGGACAGACCGAACACTGAAGCTTTCTTT.

The chain recombines TRBV11-3 with TRBJ1-2; no reliable D call. V was cut by 3 bases and J by 3 bases, with 11 bases left in between. From germline, CDR1 is SGHNT and CDR2 YENEEA. CDR3 size: 14 residues. CDR3 in DNA: TGTGCCAGCAGCTTCGTCCACGAGTACTATGGCTACACCTTC. It is translated as CASSFVHEYYGYTF.

This clone was detected only once. J is TRBJ1-3 and V is TRBV29-1; TRBD1 matches 7 bases. CDR3 size: 14 residues. The germline gives CDR1 SQVTM, CDR2 ANQGSEA. With 7 bases clipped from V and 2 bases from J, the junction kept 8 bases outside the gene matches. The CDR3 sequence: CSAKGAIAGNTIYF. The CDR3 DNA follows: TGCAGCGCAAAGGGGGCTATAGCTGGAAACACCATATATTTT.

This chain uses TRBV4-1 with TRBJ1-5; D is possibly TRBD1 (5 bases). Trimming took 1 base from V and 0 from J, leaving 7 bases between them. This CDR3 contains 15 residues. CDR1 MGHRA and CDR2 YSYEKL come from the germline V gene. In DNA form, the CDR3 reads TGCGCCAGCAGCCAAGGGGGCTATAGCAATCAGCCCCAGCATTTT. Translating it yields CASSQGGYSNQPQHF.

This chain links TRBV4-3 with TRBJ2-6, with unresolved D. Germline-derived CDR1 and CDR2 are LGHNA and YSLEER. The CDR3 runs 14 residues. Trimming shortened V by 5 bases and J by 2 bases, and 7 bases separated the two germline ends. Written as DNA, the CDR3 is TGCGCCAGCAGCGTCAGAACTGGGGCCAACGTCCTGACTTTC. It translates to CASSVRTGANVLTF.

The chain has TRBV5-1 and TRBJ2-3, with 10 nucleotides matching TRBD2. This CDR3 is 18 amino acids long. CDR1 and CDR2 from the germline V gene are SGHRS and YFSETQ. V shed 7 bases and J 2 bases; nucleotides not matched to a gene: 16. Here the CDR3 DNA reads TGCGCCAGCTCCCTGTCTTCGGGTCTAGCGGGAGACACAGATACGCAGTATTTT. Translation gives CASSLSSGLAGDTDTQYF.

The chain combines TRBV7-9 with TRBJ1-4; 7 bases line up with TRBD1. The J segment lost 8 bases and the V segment lost 5 bases, leaving 8 bases of the junction unmatched. This CDR3 region has 14 residues. Germline-derived CDR1 and CDR2 are SEHNR and FQNEAQ (reference sequence). The CDR3 sequence: CASSPGTVGEKLFF. The DNA for the CDR3 is TGTGCCAGCAGCCCCGGGACAGTTGGAGAAAAACTGTTTTTT.

The chain combines TRBV19 with TRBJ2-2; D is undetermined. This CDR3 contains 15 residues. CDR1 LNHDA and CDR2 SQIVND come from the germline V gene (reference sequence). Trimming removed 9 bases from V and 2 bases from J, with 16 bases in between. This CDR3 reads CASRLAGYNTGELFF. Written as DNA, the CDR3 is TGTGCCAGCCGTTTGGCCGGGTACAACACCGGGGAGCTGTTTTTT.

The chain uses TRBV28 and TRBJ1-6; the D is unclear. Germline V gene data show CDR1 as MDHEN and CDR2 as SYDVKM. The CDR3 sequence is 15 residues long. The germline V and J ends were trimmed by 2 bases and 3 bases, with 8 bases remaining between them. CDR3 region: CASSLRVHYNSPLHF. The DNA of the CDR3 is TGTGCCAGCAGTTTACGGGTTCACTATAATTCACCCCTCCACTTT.

V is TRBV12-5 and J is TRBJ1-2, with D unclear. V shed 7 bases and J shed 3 bases, with 21 bases lying between them. The CDR3 is 16 amino acids. Per germline, CDR1 LGHNT and CDR2 FRNRAP. Written as DNA, the CDR3 is TGTGCTAGTGCCATACATATCAGGTGGCGGGACTATGGCTACACCTTC. The encoded protein is CASAIHIRWRDYGYTF.

The chain employs TRBV18 and TRBJ1-5; D is uncertain. Trimming removed 6 bases from V and 7 bases from J, with 16 bases in between. CDR3 size: 14 residues. The germline V gene has CDR1 KGHSH and CDR2 LQKENI. The CDR3 nucleotides read TGTGCCAGCTCCTCCAGCGGGGAGGGCCAGCCCCAGCATTTT. Residues: CASSSSGEGQPQHF.

The DNA of the CDR3 is TGTGCCAGCAGTGAACCGTCCCGGGACAGGGGTGGCCAAGAGACCCAGTACTTC. This translates into CASSEPSRDRGGQETQYF. The rearrangement joins TRBV6-1 to TRBJ2-5, with 10 nucleotides matching TRBD1. There are 18 residues in the CDR3. The germline V gene has CDR1 MNHNS and CDR2 SASEGT. After removal of 2 bases from V and 1 base from J, the junction contained 10 bases not matched to a gene.

The V gene is TRBV6-1, the J gene TRBJ1-6, with 8 nucleotides matching TRBD1. The CDR3 has 13 amino acids. Germline V gene lookup returns CDR1 MNHNS and CDR2 SASEGT. Trimming cost V 8 bases and J 10 bases; bases outside gene matches: 7. The chain's CDR3 is CASEDRGESPLHF. The CDR3 coding sequence is TGTGCCAGCGAAGACAGGGGAGAATCACCCCTCCACTTT.

The gene calls are TRBV2 and TRBJ2-7, with D unclear. Germline V CDR1 and CDR2: SNHLY, FYNNEI. The CDR3 runs to 15 residues. V was cut by 4 bases and J by 0 bases, with 13 bases left in between. CDR3 protein: CASSVEPRGSYEQYF. The CDR3 DNA follows: TGTGCCAGCAGTGTAGAGCCCCGCGGCTCCTACGAGCAGTACTTC.

This clone was picked up a small number of times. V and J are TRBV4-1 and TRBJ1-2, with 8 bases lining up with TRBD1. With V trimmed by 2 bases and J by 4 bases, 12 bases remained unmatched. Germline V gene lookup returns CDR1 MGHRA and CDR2 YSYEKL. The CDR3 is made up of 17 amino acids. In DNA, the CDR3 is TGCGCCAGCAGCCAATCGACAGGGGTGCCAAAGCCCTATGGCTACACCTTC. Amino acid sequence: CASSQSTGVPKPYGYTF.

This chain connects TRBV6-5 to TRBJ1-3, with 7 bases matching TRBD1. There are 16 residues in the CDR3. V shed 0 bases, J shed 1 base, and the junction held 3 bases outside the gene matches. Germline V gene data show CDR1 as MNHEY and CDR2 as SVGAGI. The CDR3 DNA follows: TGTGCCAGCAGTTACTCGGAGACAGGGTCTGGAAACACCATATATTTT. Its protein product is CASSYSETGSGNTIYF.

This clone has just a few counts. The chain recombines TRBV28 with TRBJ2-2; weak D call: TRBD2 (5 bases). V lost 6 bases to trimming and J lost 8 bases, with 19 bases between them. Germline V gene lookup returns CDR1 MDHEN and CDR2 SYDVKM. This CDR3 contains 15 residues. The CDR3 nucleotides are TGTGCCAGCAGATCTTTCTGGCGCGGGCCGGGGGAGCTGTTTTTT. Amino acid sequence: CASRSFWRGPGELFF.

The rearrangement joins TRBV9 to TRBJ2-5, with 10 nucleotides matching TRBD2. This CDR3 contains 15 residues. The germline gives CDR1 SGDLS, CDR2 YYNGEE. The V and J ends lost 3 bases and 5 bases, in that order; junction bases with no gene match: 7. The CDR3 region is CASSERGGMGETQYF. The CDR3 DNA follows: TGTGCCAGCAGCGAGCGGGGGGGAATGGGGGAGACCCAGTACTTC.

This chain uses TRBV5-1 with TRBJ2-5; the D gene is possibly TRBD1 (6 bases). The DNA end is more similar to TRBJ2-7, so the J call may be wrong. The CDR3 consists of 15 residues. Germline loops: CDR1 SGHRS, CDR2 YFSETQ. The CDR3 loop reads CASSTRGGPLREQYF. DNA for the CDR3: TGCGCCAGCAGCACCAGAGGGGGTCCTCTACGCGAGCAGTACTTC.

As concerns this clone: Other DNA sequences in this specimen translate into the identical CDR3. The rearrangement joins TRBV5-1 to TRBJ2-2, with unresolved D. The germline V gene encodes CDR1 SGHRS and CDR2 YFSETQ. The CDR3 spans 13 residues. Trimming shortened V by 4 bases and J by 5 bases, and 9 bases separated the two germline ends. The CDR3 region is CASSLTGTGELFF. The CDR3 DNA reads as TGCGCCAGCAGCCTGACTGGGACCGGGGAGCTGTTTTTT.

This rearrangement joins TRBV2 to TRBJ1-3; 7 bases line up with TRBD1. The CDR3 loop spans 15 amino acids. Germline CDR1 reads SNHLY; CDR2 reads FYNNEI. Unmatched junction bases numbered 6, after V lost 5 bases and J lost 2 bases. CDR3 sequence: CASSLQGNTGNTIYF. Written as DNA, the CDR3 is TGTGCCAGCAGTTTACAGGGGAATACTGGAAACACCATATATTTT.

Here the CDR3 DNA reads TGTGCCAGCAGCTTAGGATGGTCTCCGGGACAGGGTTCGGAGCAGTACTTC. Amino acid sequence: CASSLGWSPGQGSEQYF. The chain has TRBV7-9 and TRBJ2-7; 9 bases are shared with TRBD1. V shed 1 base, J shed 7 bases, and the junction held 14 bases outside the gene matches. Germline loops: CDR1 SEHNR, CDR2 FQNEAQ (reference sequence). CDR3 size: 17 residues.

CDR3 sequence reads: CASSSSFSDSPSGNTIYF. CDR3 nucleotide sequence: TGTGCCAGCAGTTCCTCTTTCAGTGACAGCCCCTCTGGAAACACCATATATTTT. The chain is built from TRBV28 and TRBJ1-3; tentative D call: TRBD1 (5 bases). This CDR3 region has 18 residues. V lost 4 bases and J lost 0, with 19 bases in between. Germline-derived CDR1 and CDR2 are MDHEN and SYDVKM.